This T cell receptor (beta chain) was recovered during a study of breast tumors, draining lymph nodes, adjacent tissues. The lymph nodes were axillary draining lymph nodes from breast cancer patients. TCRdb redid the calling of the multiplex PCR reads with MiXCR, one entry per CDR3 protein. The repertoire holds tens of thousands of distinct CDR3 sequences, with over 25% as singletons. This TCR derives from a female donor with breast cancer. Some clones in this sample may be carry-over from other donors' samples. Sequencing was done on a sample of axillary lymph node tissue.

CDR3: CASSRQGDVSYEQYF. DNA for the CDR3: TGTGCCAGCAGCCGACAGGGGGATGTATCCTACGAGCAGTACTTC. V usage is TRBV6-1 and J usage is TRBJ2-7, with 9 bases fitting TRBD1. The CDR3 sequence is 15 residues long. The germline gives CDR1 MNHNS, CDR2 SASEGT. V dropped 6 bases and J dropped 1; count of bases not matched to a gene: 7.